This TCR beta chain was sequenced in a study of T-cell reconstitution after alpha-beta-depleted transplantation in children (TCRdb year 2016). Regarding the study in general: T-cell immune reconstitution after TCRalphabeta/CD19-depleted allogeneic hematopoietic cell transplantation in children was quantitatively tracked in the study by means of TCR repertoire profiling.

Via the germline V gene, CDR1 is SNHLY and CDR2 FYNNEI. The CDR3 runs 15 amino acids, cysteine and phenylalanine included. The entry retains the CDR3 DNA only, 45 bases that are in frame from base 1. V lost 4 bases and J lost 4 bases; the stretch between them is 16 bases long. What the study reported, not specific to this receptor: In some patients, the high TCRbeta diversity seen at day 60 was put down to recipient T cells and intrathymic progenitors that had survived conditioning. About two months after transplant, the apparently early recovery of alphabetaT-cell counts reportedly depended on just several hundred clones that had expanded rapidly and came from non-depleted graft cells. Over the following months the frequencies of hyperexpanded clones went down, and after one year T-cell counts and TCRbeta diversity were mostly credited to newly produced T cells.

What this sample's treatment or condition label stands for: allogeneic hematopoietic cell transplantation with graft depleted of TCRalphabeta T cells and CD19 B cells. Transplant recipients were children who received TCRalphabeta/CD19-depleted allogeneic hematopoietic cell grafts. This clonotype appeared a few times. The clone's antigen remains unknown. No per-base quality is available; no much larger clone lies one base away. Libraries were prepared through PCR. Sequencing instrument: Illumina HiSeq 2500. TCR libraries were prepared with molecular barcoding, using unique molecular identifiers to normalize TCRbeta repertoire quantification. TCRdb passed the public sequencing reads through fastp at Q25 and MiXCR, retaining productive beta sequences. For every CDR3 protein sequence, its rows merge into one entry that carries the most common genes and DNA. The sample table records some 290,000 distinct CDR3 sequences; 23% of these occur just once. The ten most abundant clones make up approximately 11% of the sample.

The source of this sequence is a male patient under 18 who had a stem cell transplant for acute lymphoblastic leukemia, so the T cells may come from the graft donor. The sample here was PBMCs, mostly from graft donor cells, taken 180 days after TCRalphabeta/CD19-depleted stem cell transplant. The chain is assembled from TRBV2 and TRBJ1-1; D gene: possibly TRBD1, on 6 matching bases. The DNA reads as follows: TGTGCCAGCAGTGTACAGGGAGTAAGGAGCACTGAAGCTTTCTTT. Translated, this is CASSVQGVRSTEAFF.